Following are 19 T cell receptor beta chains from one sample sequenced in a study of cytomegalovirus exposure and HLA in healthy donors. Primers for the PCR totalled 60 Vbeta and 13 Jbeta. Sequenced by immunoSEQ multiplex PCR; TCRdb stores in-frame clones only, minus some. The repertoire holds more than 95,000 clones, with 9.5% to 15% as singletons. The sequenced sample was PBMCs. All receptors come from a man in his forties or fifties in good health and CMV-seropositive.

The CDR3 here is CASRRDTYTEAFF. The CDR3 DNA sequence: TGTGCCAGCAGACGGGACACCTACACTGAAGCTTTCTTT. The rearrangement links TRBV28 to TRBJ1-1; perhaps TRBD1 as D (6 bases). The CDR3 consists of 13 residues. With 6 bases removed from V and 3 bases from J, the gap between germline ends came to 11 bases. Looked up from germline, CDR1 is MDHEN and CDR2 is SYDVKM.

This clone was picked up a small number of times. The V and J genes are TRBV12-5 and TRBJ2-1; 9 nucleotides agree with TRBD2. V dropped 9 bases and J dropped 2; count of bases not matched to a gene: 5. Germline loops: CDR1 LGHNT, CDR2 FRNRAP. The CDR3 length is 14 residues. The CDR3 sequence is CASLGTSPYNEQFF. The CDR3 DNA reads as TGTGCTAGCCTGGGGACTAGCCCCTACAATGAGCAGTTCTTC.

This clone was counted only a few times. V gene TRBV9 combines with J gene TRBJ2-2; the match to TRBD2 covers 8 bases. V was pared by 4 bases and J by 6 bases, with 14 bases of the junction left unmatched. The CDR3 covers 17 residues. In germline, CDR1 is SGDLS, CDR2 YYNGEE. The CDR3 DNA follows: TGTGCCAGCAGCCCATTCACGGGACTAGTAAAAGCCGGGGAGCTGTTTTTT. Protein: CASSPFTGLVKAGELFF.

This clone was observed a few times. CDR3 loop: CASSLGTGGMNIQYF. CDR3 coding DNA: TGTGCCAGCAGCTTAGGGACAGGGGGTATGAACATTCAGTACTTC. The chain uses TRBV7-8 and TRBJ2-4; 10 positions agree with TRBD1. This CDR3 comprises 15 residues. The trim removed 1 base at V and 7 bases at J, leaving 4 bases unmatched. Germline CDR1 and CDR2: SGHVS and FQNEAQ.

This clone has just a few counts. The chain couples TRBV5-1 to TRBJ1-2; D is undetermined. The CDR3 runs to 13 residues. Deletions cut 5 bases from V and 3 bases from J, with 11 bases between. Germline V lookup: CDR1 SGHRS, CDR2 YFSETQ. The CDR3 bases are TGCGCCAGCAGATACGACGGAGACTATGGCTACACCTTC. This gives the protein CASRYDGDYGYTF.

This clone has a handful of counts. J is TRBJ2-2 and V is TRBV2; 11 bases map to TRBD2. Per germline, CDR1 SNHLY and CDR2 FYNNEI. This CDR3 spans 15 amino acids. After removal of 7 bases from V and 5 bases from J, the junction contained 6 bases not matched to a gene. CDR3 DNA sequence: TGTGCCAGCACCCTCACTAGCGGGAGAACCGGGGAGCTGTTTTTT. Protein product: CASTLTSGRTGELFF.

V gene TRBV27 combines with J gene TRBJ1-3; D remains unclear. V lost 5 bases, J lost 2 bases, and 13 bases lay in between. The CDR3 runs 15 residues. Germline V gene data show CDR1 as MNHEY and CDR2 as SMNVEV (reference sequence). The CDR3 loop is CASSPTQIPGNTIYF. The CDR3, as DNA: TGTGCCAGCAGTCCAACACAGATACCTGGAAACACCATATATTTT.

The CDR3 sequence is CASSLGQNTEAFF. The CDR3 coding sequence is TGTGCCAGCAGCTTAGGACAGAACACTGAAGCTTTCTTT. The chain uses TRBV7-7 and TRBJ1-1; no reliable D call. The germline gives CDR1 SSHAT, CDR2 FNYEAQ (reference sequence). Trimming took off 1 base at V and 1 base at J, with 4 bases between the two ends. The CDR3 covers 13 residues.

This clone was counted only a few times. J is TRBJ1-2 and V is TRBV30, with D unclear. CDR1 is GTSNPN and CDR2 is SVGIG in the germline V gene (reference sequence). V was trimmed by 4 bases and J by 8 bases, leaving 20 bases between them. This CDR3 has 14 amino acids. CDR3 DNA: TGTGCCTGGACCCCACCAACGAATTTGGAGGGCTACACCTTC. Protein product: CAWTPPTNLEGYTF.

This clone was counted only a few times. J is TRBJ1-1 and V is TRBV4-1; D remains unclear. Germline V gene lookup returns CDR1 MGHRA and CDR2 YSYEKL. Trimming shortened V by 4 bases and J by 6 bases, and 15 bases separated the two germline ends. The CDR3 consists of 14 residues. The CDR3 reads CASSPLRDMAEAFF. The CDR3 coding sequence is TGCGCCAGCAGCCCCCTCCGCGACATGGCTGAAGCTTTCTTT.

This clone was recorded a few times. The chain combines TRBV6-5 with TRBJ2-1, with 11 bases aligning to TRBD2. The germline V gene encodes CDR1 MNHEY and CDR2 SVGAGI. The V gene end was trimmed by 6 bases and the J gene end by 8 bases; junction bases not matched to a gene: 9. This CDR3 is 15 amino acids long. DNA for the CDR3: TGTGCCAGCAGCCTTCTAGCGGGAGGCCTGCATGAGCAGTTCTTC. The encoded protein is CASSLLAGGLHEQFF.

The gene calls are TRBV27 and TRBJ2-7, with TRBD1 matching 7 bases. This CDR3 contains 15 residues. The trim removed 6 bases at V and 2 bases at J, leaving 10 bases unmatched. The germline CDR1 and CDR2 sequences are MNHEY and SMNVEV (reference sequence). CDR3 DNA: TGTGCCAGCAGGCCGACAGCTGGGACAGCCTACGAGCAGTACTTC. Protein: CASRPTAGTAYEQYF.

The chain has TRBV18 and TRBJ2-5, with 11 bases matching TRBD2. The germline V gene has CDR1 KGHSH and CDR2 LQKENI. This CDR3 region has 15 residues. Unmatched junction bases numbered 2, after V lost 3 bases and J lost 2 bases. The CDR3 loop reads CASSPGTSGQETQYF. As DNA, the CDR3 is TGTGCCAGCTCACCCGGGACTAGCGGTCAAGAGACCCAGTACTTC.

The chain couples TRBV4-1 to TRBJ2-1; D unresolved. The CDR3 has 16 residues. The germline V gene has CDR1 MGHRA and CDR2 YSYEKL. V dropped 1 base and J dropped 0 bases, with 10 bases sitting between them. CDR3 in DNA: TGCGCCAGCAGCCAAGTTCGGCGGAGCTCCTACAATGAGCAGTTCTTC. As protein: CASSQVRRSSYNEQFF.

The chain uses TRBV28 and TRBJ2-1, with TRBD1 identical over 7 bases. Per germline, CDR1 MDHEN and CDR2 SYDVKM. The J segment lost 12 bases and the V segment lost 5 bases, leaving 13 bases of the junction unmatched. This CDR3 contains 14 residues. CDR3 protein: CASSTGVVTQGQFF. CDR3 coding DNA: TGTGCCAGCAGTACAGGGGTGGTCACACAGGGGCAGTTCTTC.

This clone has a handful of counts. The chain employs TRBV10-3 and TRBJ1-3; 10 positions match TRBD1. Germline loops: CDR1 ENHRY, CDR2 SYGVKD. V gave up 10 bases and J gave up 7 bases; unmatched junction bases: 16. The CDR3 is 16 amino acids. CDR3 region: CATGFVTGGKGNTIYF. The CDR3 coding sequence is TGTGCCACAGGCTTCGTGACAGGGGGCAAGGGGAACACCATATATTTT.

CDR3 sequence reads: CASSDRTGGNEQYF. CDR3 in DNA: TGTGCCAGCAGTGACAGGACAGGGGGCAACGAGCAGTACTTC. V usage is TRBV25-1 and J usage is TRBJ2-7, with 11 bases that match TRBD1. The CDR3 contains 14 residues. CDR1 and CDR2 from the germline V gene are MGHDK and SYGVNS. With V trimmed by 3 bases and J by 5 bases, 3 bases remained unmatched.

V usage is TRBV6-5 and J usage is TRBJ1-2; perhaps TRBD1 as D (5 bases). The CDR3 is 14 amino acids. With 6 bases removed from V and 3 bases from J, the gap between germline ends came to 14 bases. Germline CDR1 is MNHEY and CDR2 is SVGAGI. Here the CDR3 DNA reads TGTGCCAGCAGCTCTCCGACAGACCACTATGGCTACACCTTC. This encodes CASSSPTDHYGYTF.

This chain joins TRBV28 and TRBJ2-1; 8 nucleotides match TRBD1. Germline V CDR1 and CDR2: MDHEN, SYDVKM. This CDR3 has 14 residues. Trimming took 1 base from V and 9 from J; bases not matched to a gene: 5. The CDR3 sequence: CASSLSQGAGEQFF. The CDR3 DNA sequence: TGTGCCAGCAGTTTATCCCAGGGGGCCGGTGAGCAGTTCTTC.